This is a list of T cell receptor beta chains from one sample in a study of regulatory T cells in long-lasting Graves disease. TCRdb redid the calling of the multiplex PCR reads with MiXCR, one entry per CDR3 protein. In the table there are roughly 450,000 distinct CDR3 sequences, 20% to 25% of which are singletons. This sample comprised peripheral blood mononuclear cells (PBMCs), obtained when the disease was refractory, from a patient treated with antithyroid drugs. Receptors were obtained from a female donor with Graves disease. CDR3s include the opening cysteine and the closing phenylalanine or tryptophan. D genes are given only for firm matches. Only part of the rows carry a size: once, few, many, or a class if the clone is expanded.

CDR3,DNA,D,J,V,size
CASSQPGAYTEAFF,TGCGCCAGCAGCCAACCCGGGGCGTACACTGAAGCTTTCTTT,NA,TRBJ1-1,TRBV4-3,few
CASRVNHPGETQYF,TGTGCCAGCAGAGTCAACCATCCTGGGGAGACCCAGTACTTC,NA,TRBJ2-5,TRBV3-1,many
CASSSLGQHNSPLHF,TGTGCCAGCAGTTCCCTGGGACAGCACAATTCACCCCTCCACTTT,TRBD1,TRBJ1-6,TRBV27,few
CSAREDRGAYEQYF,TGCAGTGCTAGAGAGGACAGGGGGGCCTACGAGCAGTACTTC,TRBD1,TRBJ2-7,TRBV20-1,NA
CSAITFMGTEAFF,TGCAGCGCCATCACGTTTATGGGGACTGAAGCTTTCTTT,NA,TRBJ1-1,TRBV29-1,NA
CASNLGGAYNEQFF,TGCGCCAGCAACCTGGGCGGGGCCTACAATGAGCAGTTCTTC,NA,TRBJ2-1,TRBV5-1,NA
CASSLVPGPNYEQYF,TGTGCCAGCAGCTTAGTTCCGGGACCTAACTACGAGCAGTACTTC,NA,TRBJ2-7,TRBV11-1,many
CASSGTTSSYNSPLHF,TGTGCCAGCAGCGGAACTACCAGCTCCTATAATTCACCCCTCCACTTT,NA,TRBJ1-6,TRBV6-1,NA
CASSTGFYEQYF,TGCGCCAGCAGTACAGGGTTCTACGAGCAGTACTTC,NA,TRBJ2-7,TRBV10-1,once
CSAREGSNYGYTF,TGCAGTGCTAGAGAGGGTTCTAACTATGGCTACACCTTC,NA,TRBJ1-2,TRBV20-1,many
CASSIDAGGSSYEQYF,TGTGCCAGTAGTATAGACGCAGGCGGGAGCTCCTACGAGCAGTACTTC,TRBD2,TRBJ2-7,TRBV19,NA
CSVGGRGNQPQHF,TGCAGCGTTGGAGGTCGGGGTAATCAGCCCCAGCATTTT,NA,TRBJ1-5,TRBV29-1,NA
CASREGKLLGNEQYF,TGTGCCAGCAGGGAGGGGAAGTTACTAGGGAACGAGCAGTACTTC,NA,TRBJ2-7,TRBV6-1,many
CATSDPGQGMYEQYF,TGTGCCACCAGTGATCCGGGACAGGGGATGTACGAGCAGTACTTC,TRBD1,TRBJ2-7,TRBV24-1,NA
CASSLETSGLETYEQYF,TGTGCCAGCAGCTTAGAGACTAGCGGCCTTGAGACCTACGAGCAGTACTTC,TRBD2,TRBJ2-7,TRBV13,NA
CASSLISRLSYEQYF,TGTGCCAGCAGTTTAATCTCCAGACTCAGCTACGAGCAGTACTTC,NA,TRBJ2-7,TRBV28,many
CASSVGKQRQRNSNQPQHF,TGTGCCAGCAGCGTAGGAAAACAGAGGCAGAGAAATAGCAATCAGCCCCAGCATTTT,NA,TRBJ1-5,TRBV28,NA
CASSLEEEIQETQYF,TGTGCCAGCAGCTTAGAGGAGGAGATCCAAGAGACCCAGTACTTC,NA,TRBJ2-5,TRBV7-2,NA
CASSLRWGKDTEAFF,TGTGCCAGCAGCTTAAGGTGGGGAAAGGACACTGAAGCTTTCTTT,NA,TRBJ1-1,TRBV7-6,NA
CSARRTGFTYEQYF,TGCAGTGCCCGCCGGACAGGGTTCACCTACGAGCAGTACTTC,TRBD1,TRBJ2-7,TRBV20-1,few
CASSDHRIQPGETQYF,TGTGCCAGCAGTGACCACAGGATTCAACCAGGAGAGACCCAGTACTTC,NA,TRBJ2-5,TRBV2,many
CSASLTGAGNTIYF,TGCAGTGCTAGCCTGACAGGGGCTGGAAACACCATATATTTT,TRBD1,TRBJ1-3,TRBV20-1,few
CSAREDGRMWETQYF,TGCAGTGCTAGAGAAGATGGCCGAATGTGGGAGACCCAGTACTTC,NA,TRBJ2-5,TRBV20-1,many
CASSKLGQETQYF,TGTGCCAGTAGTAAGTTGGGACAAGAGACCCAGTACTTC,NA,TRBJ2-5,TRBV19,NA
CASSGAAEETYEQYF,TGTGCCAGCAGCGGCGCGGCTGAAGAAACCTACGAGCAGTACTTC,NA,TRBJ2-7,TRBV7-6,few
CSVLGSPHSGANVLTF,TGCAGCGTTCTCGGCTCCCCCCACTCTGGGGCCAACGTCCTGACTTTC,NA,TRBJ2-6,TRBV29-1,once
CAFERGGYEQYF,TGTGCCTTCGAGAGGGGTGGCTACGAGCAGTACTTC,NA,TRBJ2-7,TRBV7-9,NA
CATSTLRGHYTQETQYF,TGTGCCACCAGCACCCTCCGGGGACACTATACCCAAGAGACCCAGTACTTC,NA,TRBJ2-5,TRBV15,many
CASSLEGASGETQYF,TGTGCCAGCAGCTTAGAGGGGGCTAGCGGGGAGACCCAGTACTTC,NA,TRBJ2-5,TRBV12-3/TRBV12-4,many
CASSYSTQGAPLHF,TGTGCCAGCAGTTACTCGACGCAGGGAGCACCCCTCCACTTT,NA,TRBJ1-6,TRBV6-5,NA
CASSGEVGLSGELFF,TGTGCCAGCAGCGGAGAGGTCGGACTGTCCGGGGAGCTGTTTTTT,NA,TRBJ2-2,TRBV28,many
CSARRYSGTSGRAGTDTQYF,TGCAGTGCTAGGAGGTATTCCGGGACTAGCGGGAGGGCCGGCACAGATACGCAGTATTTT,TRBD2,TRBJ2-3,TRBV20-1,NA
CASRAGANTEAFF,TGTGCCAGCAGAGCAGGGGCAAACACTGAAGCTTTCTTT,NA,TRBJ1-1,TRBV6-2/TRBV6-3,many
CASSLQEYGYTF,TGTGCCAGCAGCTTACAGGAATATGGCTACACCTTC,NA,TRBJ1-2,TRBV7-9,many
CATQRGQFSSYNEQFF,TGTGCCACCCAGCGGGGGCAGTTCAGCTCCTACAATGAGCAGTTCTTC,TRBD2,TRBJ2-1,TRBV28,NA
CASAGLAGLNEQFF,TGTGCCAGCGCGGGGCTAGCGGGCCTTAATGAGCAGTTCTTC,TRBD2,TRBJ2-1,TRBV27,NA
CSVEGGYEQYF,TGCAGCGTTGAAGGAGGCTACGAGCAGTACTTC,NA,TRBJ2-7,TRBV29-1,NA
CASSLGGGSNEKLFF,TGTGCCAGCAGCTTAGGGGGGGGGAGTAATGAAAAACTGTTTTTT,NA,TRBJ1-4,TRBV7-2,many
CASSLYREDYTF,TGTGCCAGCAGTTTGTACAGGGAGGACTACACCTTC,NA,TRBJ1-2,TRBV28,many
CASRVRGQGEGYTF,TGTGCCAGCAGGGTACGAGGACAGGGCGAAGGCTACACCTTC,TRBD1,TRBJ1-2,TRBV6-1,many